Shown below are 27 T cell receptor beta chains from a single sample sequenced in a study of PD-1 blockade in classical Hodgkin lymphoma. Every patient was affected by relapse after autologous stem cell transplantation, while exposure to brentuximab vedotin was not uniform. Measured with immunoSEQ multiplex PCR; TCRdb has only the in-frame clones, and not every one. The sample includes 40,000 to 45,000 clones, over 75% seen only once; the top ten take around an eighth. The sequences come from peripheral blood mononuclear cells (PBMCs), collected at baseline. These receptors originate from a human donor with classical Hodgkin lymphoma.

The gene calls are TRBV6-5 and TRBJ1-2, with TRBD1 matching over 8 bases. The ends lost 5 bases at V and 4 bases at J; junction bases unmatched: 6. Germline loops: CDR1 MNHEY, CDR2 SVGAGI. This CDR3 is 14 amino acids long. CDR3 in DNA: TGTGCCAGCAGTACACAGGGGGGCTCCTATGGCTACACCTTC. It codes for CASSTQGGSYGYTF.

The chain links TRBV11-2 to TRBJ2-1; D could derive from TRBD1 or TRBD2 (6 bases each). The V and J ends lost 3 bases and 2 bases respectively, with 11 bases between them. This CDR3 spans 15 amino acids. Germline V gene sequence: CDR1 SGHAT, CDR2 FQNNGV. The CDR3 loop is CASSLRGAAYNEQFF. The CDR3 nucleotides read TGTGCCAGCAGCTTGAGGGGGGCCGCCTACAATGAGCAGTTCTTC.

The genes are TRBV13 and TRBJ2-5, with 9 bases fitting TRBD2. The CDR3 contains 14 residues. The germline V gene encodes CDR1 PRHDT and CDR2 FYEKMQ (reference sequence). Trimming cost V 4 bases and J 5 bases; bases outside gene matches: 5. The CDR3 region is CASSSRGGDETQYF. In DNA, the CDR3 is TGTGCCAGCAGCTCGCGGGGGGGCGACGAGACCCAGTACTTC.

This clone was picked up one time. This rearrangement joins TRBV21-1 to TRBJ2-5; the table's TRBD1 call for D was not verified on the DNA. TRBV21-1 is reported as a pseudogene. The CDR3 is 18 residues long. The CDR3: CASSKEFKPGQVEETQYF. The CDR3 DNA follows: TGTGCCAGCAGCAAAGAGTTTAAACCGGGACAGGTAGAAGAGACCCAGTACTTC.

In its sample, this clone was seen once. The chain combines TRBV7-9 with TRBJ1-5, with no clear D. Trimming took off 0 bases at V and 4 bases at J, with 4 bases between the two ends. Germline V lookup: CDR1 SEHNR, CDR2 FQNEAQ (reference sequence). This CDR3 is built from 13 residues. In DNA, the CDR3 is TGTGCCAGCAGCTTAGCGAATAATCAGCCCCAGCATTTT. It codes for CASSLANNQPQHF.

In DNA, the CDR3 is TGCGCCAGCAGCCAAGAGGGGAGGGATTCACCCCTCCACTTT. Translation gives CASSQEGRDSPLHF. The chain couples TRBV4-1 to TRBJ1-6; D is ambiguous. V shed 0 bases and J shed 8 bases, with 8 bases lying between them. Per the germline V gene, CDR1 is MGHRA and CDR2 is YSYEKL. CDR3 length: 14 residues.

The gene calls are TRBV5-1 and TRBJ2-7; D is ambiguous. Germline CDR1 reads SGHRS; CDR2 reads YFSETQ. V lost 4 bases to trimming and J lost 0 bases, with 8 bases between them. The CDR3 is made up of 13 amino acids. In DNA form, the CDR3 reads TGCGCCAGCAGCCAGACGTTCTCCTACGAGCAGTACTTC. Its protein is CASSQTFSYEQYF.

This chain links TRBV4-3 with TRBJ1-6, with D unclear. Trimming removed 1 base at V and 4 bases at J, with 5 bases between. Germline V gives CDR1 LGHNA, CDR2 YSLEER. The CDR3 length is 14 residues. The CDR3 is CASSQGRYNSPLHF. The CDR3, as DNA: TGCGCCAGCAGCCAAGGCCGGTATAATTCACCCCTCCACTTT.

The CDR3 DNA reads as TGTGCCAGCAGTTTCCTCCCGGGACAGGGAGGGAACACTGAAGCTTTCTTT. It codes for CASSFLPGQGGNTEAFF. This sequence joins TRBV27 and TRBJ1-1; 9 bases agree with TRBD1. The V gene's germline CDR1 is MNHEY and CDR2 SMNVEV (reference sequence). The CDR3 sequence is 17 residues long. The trim removed 3 bases at V and 1 base at J, leaving 9 bases unmatched.

This clone was counted between two and nine times. This rearrangement joins TRBV30 to TRBJ1-1; D call uncertain. The ends were cut back, 1 base at V and 3 bases at J, with 3 bases in the middle. Per the germline V gene, CDR1 is GTSNPN and CDR2 is SVGIG (reference sequence). This CDR3 is built from 11 residues. CDR3 in amino acids: CAWSEYTEAFF. Here the CDR3 DNA reads TGTGCCTGGAGTGAGTACACTGAAGCTTTCTTT.

V usage is TRBV5-4 and J usage is TRBJ2-7, with D possibly TRBD2 on 5 matching bases. V lost 2 bases and J lost 2, with 20 bases in between. Germline CDR1 SGHNT, CDR2 YYREEE (reference sequence). The CDR3 is made up of 17 amino acids. The CDR3 here is CASSFGGVRTIPYEQYF. CDR3 nucleotide sequence: TGTGCCAGCAGCTTCGGAGGTGTTCGGACCATTCCCTACGAGCAGTACTTC.

V is TRBV7-9 and J is TRBJ2-3; D is possibly TRBD2 (6 bases). With 1 base removed from V and 4 bases from J, the gap between germline ends came to 15 bases. The CDR3 covers 16 residues. Per germline, CDR1 SEHNR and CDR2 FQNEAQ (reference sequence). The CDR3 bases are TGTGCCAGCAGCTTAGTATTCGGGCGGGGATCAGATACGCAGTATTTT. Translated, it gives CASSLVFGRGSDTQYF. Looking up the rest from reference TRBV7-9 and TRBJ2-3 gives the full variable domain: DTGVSQNPRHKITKRGQNVTFRCDPISEHNRLYWYRQTLGQGPEFLTYFQNEAQLEKSRLLSDRFSAERPKGSFSTLEIQRTEQGDSAMYLCASSLVFGRGSDTQYFGPGTRLTVL.

The DNA of the CDR3 is TGTGCCAGCAGTTACTCGAGACTAGCGGGAGCAGATACGCAGTATTTT. Encoded protein: CASSYSRLAGADTQYF. V is TRBV6-6 and J is TRBJ2-3, with 12 nucleotides matching TRBD2. The CDR3 is 16 amino acids. CDR1 and CDR2 (germline): MNHNY, SVGAGI (reference sequence). Trimming cost V 0 bases and J 4 bases; bases outside gene matches: 2.

The chain is built from TRBV7-9 and TRBJ2-7; D is perhaps TRBD2 (7 bases). The germline V and J ends were trimmed by 4 bases and 0 bases, with 19 bases remaining between them. The CDR3 is 17 residues long. Germline CDR1 is SEHNR and CDR2 is FQNEAQ (reference sequence). The CDR3 sequence: CASSSPPRGAFSYEQYF. CDR3 in DNA: TGTGCCAGCAGCTCTCCCCCACGGGGGGCGTTCTCCTACGAGCAGTACTTC.

A few counts support this clone. The gene calls are TRBV7-8 and TRBJ1-5, with D uncertain. Trimming took off 5 bases at V and 0 bases at J, with 11 bases between the two ends. Per the germline V gene, CDR1 is SGHVS and CDR2 is FQNEAQ. This CDR3 comprises 15 residues. DNA of the CDR3: TGTGCCAGCAGCGTAGGCAGGAGTAGCAATCAGCCCCAGCATTTT. Amino acids: CASSVGRSSNQPQHF.

The chain carries TRBV2 and TRBJ2-3; weak D call: TRBD1 (7 bases). In germline, CDR1 is SNHLY, CDR2 FYNNEI. The CDR3 extends over 15 amino acids. Between the trimmed V and J ends, which lost 8 bases and 8 bases, there was a span of 23 bases. The chain's CDR3 is CASDPSTGTGGTQYF. The CDR3, as DNA: TGTGCCAGCGACCCATCGACAGGGACTGGTGGTACGCAGTATTTT.

The V and J genes are TRBV7-2 and TRBJ2-1; 8 bases agree with TRBD2. The CDR3 length is 15 residues. After removal of 6 bases from V and 3 bases from J, the junction contained 7 bases not matched to a gene. The germline V gene encodes CDR1 SGHTA and CDR2 FQGNSA. The DNA of the CDR3 is TGTGCCAGCAGGCCGGGACTAGGTCTCTACAATGAGCAGTTCTTC. Translation: CASRPGLGLYNEQFF.

The chain combines TRBV19 with TRBJ1-5; a possible D gene is TRBD1 (6 bases). CDR1 LNHDA and CDR2 SQIVND come from the germline V gene (reference sequence). The CDR3 is 17 amino acids. V lost 3 bases and J 0 bases, leaving 15 bases between the germline ends. The CDR3 loop is CASSMTPAGDSNQPQHF. The DNA of the CDR3 is TGTGCCAGTAGTATGACCCCGGCAGGGGATAGCAATCAGCCCCAGCATTTT.

This clone was seen just once. The chain uses TRBV5-1 and TRBJ2-1; D uncertain. Trimming stripped 4 bases from V and 4 bases from J, with 12 bases between. The CDR3 is 14 residues long. CDR1 SGHRS and CDR2 YFSETQ come from the germline V gene. The CDR3 bases are TGCGCCAGCAGCGAAGATGGCGGATACAATGAGCAGTTCTTC. Translating it yields CASSEDGGYNEQFF.

The chain employs TRBV2 and TRBJ1-4, with D unclear. Germline V CDR1 and CDR2: SNHLY, FYNNEI. Trimming took 3 bases from V and 0 from J, leaving 8 bases between them. The CDR3 is 15 amino acids. CDR3 sequence: CASSERTSTNEKLFF. As DNA, the CDR3 is TGTGCCAGCAGTGAGAGGACCTCAACTAATGAAAAACTGTTTTTT.

The rearrangement joins TRBV7-2 to TRBJ2-1, with a weak D call TRBD2 (6 bases). Trimming cost V 5 bases and J 0 bases, with 11 bases left between them. Germline CDR1 reads SGHTA; CDR2 reads FQGNSA. This CDR3 has 15 residues. The DNA for the CDR3 is TGTGCCAGCAGCCCCCGCGGGACCTCCTACAATGAGCAGTTCTTC. Translation: CASSPRGTSYNEQFF. The variable domain in full, with the rest retrieved from reference TRBV7-2 and TRBJ2-1, is GAGVSQSPSNKVTEKGKDVELRCDPISGHTALYWYRQSLGQGLEFLIYFQGNSAPDKSGLPSDRFSAERTGGSVSTLTIQRTQQEDSAVYLCASSPRGTSYNEQFFGPGTRLTVL.

The chain carries TRBV6-1 and TRBJ2-4; D is possibly TRBD1 (7 bases). The CDR3 extends over 12 amino acids. CDR1 is MNHNS, CDR2 SASEGT, per germline. The V end lost 6 bases, the J end lost 6 bases, and 9 bases lay between the germline ends. The CDR3, as DNA: TGTGCCAGCAGGCAGGGGGGAAACATTCAGTACTTC. This codes for CASRQGGNIQYF.

The chain combines TRBV6-1 with TRBJ1-1; a weak D match, TRBD1 (5 bases). This CDR3 is 14 amino acids long. The germline V gene has CDR1 MNHNS and CDR2 SASEGT. Trimming removed 1 base at V and 1 base at J, with 7 bases between. The CDR3 bases are TGTGCCAGCAGTGAAGGGGGGGGGAACACTGAAGCTTTCTTT. It codes for CASSEGGGNTEAFF.

V gene TRBV9 combines with J gene TRBJ1-2; no clear D. Trimming stripped 2 bases from V and 0 bases from J, with 8 bases between. CDR1 is SGDLS and CDR2 is YYNGEE in the germline V gene. The CDR3 extends over 14 amino acids. CDR3 amino acids: CASSVGSANYGYTF. The CDR3 DNA follows: TGTGCCAGCAGCGTGGGGAGTGCTAACTATGGCTACACCTTC.

The CDR3 sequence is CASSQSRYTDTQYF. DNA for the CDR3: TGTGCCAGCAGCCAGTCGAGGTACACAGATACGCAGTATTTT. The chain links TRBV7-2 to TRBJ2-3; D gene uncertain. Trimming left V 5 bases short and J 2 bases short, with 11 bases between. The CDR3 is 14 amino acids. Looked up from germline, CDR1 is SGHTA and CDR2 is FQGNSA.

V and J are TRBV4-1 and TRBJ1-6, with 7 bases that match TRBD1. This CDR3 has 15 amino acids. Trimming took 1 base from V and 7 from J; bases not matched to a gene: 4. Germline-derived CDR1 and CDR2 are MGHRA and YSYEKL. The CDR3 DNA follows: TGCGCCAGCAGCCAAGCCTCGACAGGGAATTCACCCCTCCACTTT. Protein product: CASSQASTGNSPLHF.

This clone appeared a single time. The chain carries TRBV5-6 and TRBJ2-5, with TRBD1 matching 7 bases. Germline CDR1 SGHDT, CDR2 YYEEEE. The J segment lost 0 bases and the V segment lost 4 bases, leaving 6 bases of the junction unmatched. The CDR3 length is 15 residues. CDR3: CASSPLTGNQETQYF. CDR3 DNA sequence: TGTGCCAGCAGCCCCCTGACAGGGAACCAAGAGACCCAGTACTTC.